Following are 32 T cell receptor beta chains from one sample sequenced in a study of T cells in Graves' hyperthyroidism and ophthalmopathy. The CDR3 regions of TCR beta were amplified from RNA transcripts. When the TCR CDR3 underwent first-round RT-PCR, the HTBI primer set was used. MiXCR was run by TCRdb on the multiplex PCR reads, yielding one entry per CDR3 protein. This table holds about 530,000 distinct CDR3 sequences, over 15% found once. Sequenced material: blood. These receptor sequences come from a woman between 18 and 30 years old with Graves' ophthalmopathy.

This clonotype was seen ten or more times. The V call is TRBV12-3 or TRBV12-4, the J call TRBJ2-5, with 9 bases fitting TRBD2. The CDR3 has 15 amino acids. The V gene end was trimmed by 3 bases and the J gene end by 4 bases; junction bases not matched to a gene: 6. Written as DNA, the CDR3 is TGTGCCAGCAGTTTGGGCGGGGGGGCTCCAGAGACCCAGTACTTC. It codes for CASSLGGGAPETQYF.

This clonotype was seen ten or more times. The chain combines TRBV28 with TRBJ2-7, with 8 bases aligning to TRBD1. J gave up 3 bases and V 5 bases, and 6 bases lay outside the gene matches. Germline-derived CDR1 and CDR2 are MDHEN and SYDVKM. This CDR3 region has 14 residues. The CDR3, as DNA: TGTGCCAGCAGTGAGAGACAGGGGCACTACGAGCAGTACTTC. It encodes CASSERQGHYEQYF.

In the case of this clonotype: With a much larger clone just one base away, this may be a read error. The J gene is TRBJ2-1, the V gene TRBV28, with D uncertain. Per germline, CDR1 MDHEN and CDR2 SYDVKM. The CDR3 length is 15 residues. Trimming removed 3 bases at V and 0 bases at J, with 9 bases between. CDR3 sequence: CASSFKAGSYNEQFF. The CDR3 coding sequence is TGTGCCAGCAGTTTTAAGGCAGGCTCCTACAATGAGCAGTTCTTC.

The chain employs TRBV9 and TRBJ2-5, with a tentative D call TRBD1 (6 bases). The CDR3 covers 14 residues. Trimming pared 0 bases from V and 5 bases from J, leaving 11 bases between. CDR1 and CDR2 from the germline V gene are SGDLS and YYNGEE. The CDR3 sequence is CASSVGQVAETQYF. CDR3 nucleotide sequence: TGTGCCAGCAGCGTAGGACAGGTTGCCGAGACCCAGTACTTC.

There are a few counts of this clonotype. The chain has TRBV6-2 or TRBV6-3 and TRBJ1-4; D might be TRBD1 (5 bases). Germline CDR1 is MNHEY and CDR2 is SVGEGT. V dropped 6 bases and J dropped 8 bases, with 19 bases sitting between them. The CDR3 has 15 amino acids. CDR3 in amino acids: CASRSTGTGLEKLFF. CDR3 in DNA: TGTGCCAGCAGGTCTACGGGGACTGGTCTGGAAAAACTGTTTTTT.

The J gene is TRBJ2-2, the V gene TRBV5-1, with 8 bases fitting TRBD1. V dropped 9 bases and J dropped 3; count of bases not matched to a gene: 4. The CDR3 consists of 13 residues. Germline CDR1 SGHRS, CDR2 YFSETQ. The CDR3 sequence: CATGQGDTGELFF. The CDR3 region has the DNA TGCGCCACCGGACAGGGTGACACCGGGGAGCTGTTTTTT.

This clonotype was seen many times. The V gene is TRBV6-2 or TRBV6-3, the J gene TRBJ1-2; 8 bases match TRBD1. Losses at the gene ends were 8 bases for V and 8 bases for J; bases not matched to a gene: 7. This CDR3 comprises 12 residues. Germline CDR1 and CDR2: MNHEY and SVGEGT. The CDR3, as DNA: TGTGCCAGCGAGAACAGGGGGAGAGGCTACACCTTC. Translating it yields CASENRGRGYTF.

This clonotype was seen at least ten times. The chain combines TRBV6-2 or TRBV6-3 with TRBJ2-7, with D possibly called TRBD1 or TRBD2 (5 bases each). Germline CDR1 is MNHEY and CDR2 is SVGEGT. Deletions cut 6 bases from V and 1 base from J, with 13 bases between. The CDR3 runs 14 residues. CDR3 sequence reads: CASRLRDLSYEQYF. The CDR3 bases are TGTGCCAGCAGGCTCCGGGACCTATCCTACGAGCAGTACTTC.

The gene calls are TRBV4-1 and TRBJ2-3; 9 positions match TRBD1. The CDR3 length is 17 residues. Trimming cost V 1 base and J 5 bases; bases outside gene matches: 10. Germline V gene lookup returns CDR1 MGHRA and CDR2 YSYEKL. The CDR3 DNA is TGCGCCAGCAGCCAAGGAATACCGGGACAGGGTAGAGATACGCAGTATTTT. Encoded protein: CASSQGIPGQGRDTQYF.

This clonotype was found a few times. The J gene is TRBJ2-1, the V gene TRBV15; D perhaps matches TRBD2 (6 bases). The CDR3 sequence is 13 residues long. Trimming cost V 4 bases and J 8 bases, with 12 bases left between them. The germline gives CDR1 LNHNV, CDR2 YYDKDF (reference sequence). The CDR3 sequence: CATSNTGVDEQFF. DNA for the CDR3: TGTGCCACCAGCAACACGGGGGTAGATGAGCAGTTCTTC.

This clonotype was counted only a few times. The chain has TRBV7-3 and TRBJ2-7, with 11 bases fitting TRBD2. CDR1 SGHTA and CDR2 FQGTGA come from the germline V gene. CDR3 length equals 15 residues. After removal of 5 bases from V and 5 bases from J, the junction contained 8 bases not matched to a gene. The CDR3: CASSSVAGGRNEQYF. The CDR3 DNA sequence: TGTGCCAGCAGCAGTGTAGCGGGAGGGAGGAACGAGCAGTACTTC.

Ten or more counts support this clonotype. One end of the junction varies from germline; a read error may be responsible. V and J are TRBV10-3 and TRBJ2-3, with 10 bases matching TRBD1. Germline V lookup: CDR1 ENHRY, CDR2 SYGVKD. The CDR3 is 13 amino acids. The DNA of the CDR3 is TGTGCCATTAGTGGGACAGGGGAGGATACGCAGTATTTT. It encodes CAISGTGEDTQYF.

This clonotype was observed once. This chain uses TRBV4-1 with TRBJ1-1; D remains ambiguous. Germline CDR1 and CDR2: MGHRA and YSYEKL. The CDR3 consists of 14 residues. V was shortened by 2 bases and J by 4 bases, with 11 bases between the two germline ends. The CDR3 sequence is CASSQPGSFTEAFF. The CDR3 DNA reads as TGCGCCAGCAGCCAACCCGGGAGTTTCACTGAAGCTTTCTTT.

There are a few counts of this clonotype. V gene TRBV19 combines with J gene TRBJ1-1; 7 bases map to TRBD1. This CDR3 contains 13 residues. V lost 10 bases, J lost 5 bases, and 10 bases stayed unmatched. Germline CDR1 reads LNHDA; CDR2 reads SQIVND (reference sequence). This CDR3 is CATGEGAGTEAFF. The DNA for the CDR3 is TGTGCCACCGGGGAGGGGGCTGGGACTGAAGCTTTCTTT. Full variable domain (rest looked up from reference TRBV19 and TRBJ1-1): DGGITQSPKYLFRKEGQNVTLSCEQNLNHDAMYWYRQDPGQGLRLIYYSQIVNDFQKGDIAEGYSVSREKKESFPLTVTSAQKNPTAFYLCATGEGAGTEAFFGQGTRLTVV.

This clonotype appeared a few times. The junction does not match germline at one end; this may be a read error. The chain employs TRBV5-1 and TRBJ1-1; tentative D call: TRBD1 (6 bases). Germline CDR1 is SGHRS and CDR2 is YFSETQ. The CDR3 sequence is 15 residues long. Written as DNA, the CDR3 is TGCGCCAGCAGCTTGGACGGACAGCCCAACACTAAAGCTTTCTTT. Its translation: CASSLDGQPNTKAFF.

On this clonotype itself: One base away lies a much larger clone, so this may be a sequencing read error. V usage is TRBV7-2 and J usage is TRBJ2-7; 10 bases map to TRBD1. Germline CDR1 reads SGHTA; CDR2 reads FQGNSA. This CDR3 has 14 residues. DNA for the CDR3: TGTGCCTGCAGCTCCGGGACAGGGGAGTACGAGCAGTACTTC. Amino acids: CACSSGTGEYEQYF.

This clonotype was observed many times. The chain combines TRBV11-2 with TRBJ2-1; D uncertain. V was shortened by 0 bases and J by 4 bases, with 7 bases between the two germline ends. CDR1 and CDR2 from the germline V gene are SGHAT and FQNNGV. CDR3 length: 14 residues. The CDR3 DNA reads TGTGCCAGCAGCTTAGAGCGGCTGTACAATGAGCAGTTCTTC. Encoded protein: CASSLERLYNEQFF. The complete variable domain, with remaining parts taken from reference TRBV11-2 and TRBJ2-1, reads EAGVAQSPRYKIIEKRQSVAFWCNPISGHATLYWYQQILGQGPKLLIQFQNNGVVDDSQLPKDRFSAERLKGVDSTLKIQPAKLEDSAVYLCASSLERLYNEQFFGPGTRLTVL.

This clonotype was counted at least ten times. CDR3 sequence (DNA): TGTGCCAGCAGTCCGCGGACAGGGAGGTATGGCTACACCTTC. Its translation: CASSPRTGRYGYTF. The J gene is TRBJ1-2, the V gene TRBV2, with 8 bases identical to TRBD1. CDR1 is SNHLY and CDR2 is FYNNEI in the germline V gene. The J segment lost 5 bases and the V segment lost 5 bases, leaving 7 bases of the junction unmatched. This CDR3 spans 14 amino acids.

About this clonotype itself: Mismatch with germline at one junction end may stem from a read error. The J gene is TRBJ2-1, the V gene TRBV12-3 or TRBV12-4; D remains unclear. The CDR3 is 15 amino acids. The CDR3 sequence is CASSLEGLVYNGQFF. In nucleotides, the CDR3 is TGTGCCAGCAGTTTAGAAGGGTTGGTCTACAATGGGCAGTTCTTC.

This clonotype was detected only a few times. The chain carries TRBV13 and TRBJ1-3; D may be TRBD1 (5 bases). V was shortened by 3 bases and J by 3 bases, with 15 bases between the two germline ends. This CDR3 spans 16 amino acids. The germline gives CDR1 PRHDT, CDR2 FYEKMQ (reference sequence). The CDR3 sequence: CASSLAGPAYGNTIYF. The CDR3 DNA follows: TGTGCCAGCAGCTTGGCAGGGCCCGCATATGGAAACACCATATATTTT.

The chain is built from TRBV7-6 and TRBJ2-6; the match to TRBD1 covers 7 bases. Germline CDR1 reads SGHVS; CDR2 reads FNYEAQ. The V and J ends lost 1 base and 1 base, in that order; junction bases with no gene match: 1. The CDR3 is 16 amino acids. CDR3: CASSLEQGSGANVLTF. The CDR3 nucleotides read TGTGCCAGCAGCTTAGAACAGGGGTCTGGGGCCAACGTCCTGACTTTC.

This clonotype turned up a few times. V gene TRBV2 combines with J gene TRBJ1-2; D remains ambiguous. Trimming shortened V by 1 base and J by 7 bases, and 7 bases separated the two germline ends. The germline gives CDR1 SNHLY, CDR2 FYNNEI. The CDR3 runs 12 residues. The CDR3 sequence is CASSEEAAGYTF. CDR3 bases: TGTGCCAGCAGTGAAGAGGCCGCTGGCTACACCTTC. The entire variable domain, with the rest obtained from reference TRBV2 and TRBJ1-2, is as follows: EPEVTQTPSHQVTQMGQEVILRCVPISNHLYFYWYRQILGQKVEFLVSFYNNEISEKSEIFDDQFSVERPDGSNFTLKIRSTKLEDSAMYFCASSEEAAGYTFGSGTRLTVV.

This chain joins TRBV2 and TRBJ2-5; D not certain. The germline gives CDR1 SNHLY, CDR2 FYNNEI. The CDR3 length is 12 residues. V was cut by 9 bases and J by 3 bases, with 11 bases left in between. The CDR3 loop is CASRPGKETQYF. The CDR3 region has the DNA TGTGCCAGTAGACCAGGAAAAGAGACCCAGTACTTC. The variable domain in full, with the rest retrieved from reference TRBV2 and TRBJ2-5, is EPEVTQTPSHQVTQMGQEVILRCVPISNHLYFYWYRQILGQKVEFLVSFYNNEISEKSEIFDDQFSVERPDGSNFTLKIRSTKLEDSAMYFCASRPGKETQYFGPGTRLLVL.

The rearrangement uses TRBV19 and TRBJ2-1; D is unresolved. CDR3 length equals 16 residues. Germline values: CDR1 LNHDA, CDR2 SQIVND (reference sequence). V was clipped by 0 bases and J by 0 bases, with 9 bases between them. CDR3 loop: CASSIDSTNSYNEQFF. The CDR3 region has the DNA TGTGCCAGTAGTATAGATAGTACAAACTCCTACAATGAGCAGTTCTTC.

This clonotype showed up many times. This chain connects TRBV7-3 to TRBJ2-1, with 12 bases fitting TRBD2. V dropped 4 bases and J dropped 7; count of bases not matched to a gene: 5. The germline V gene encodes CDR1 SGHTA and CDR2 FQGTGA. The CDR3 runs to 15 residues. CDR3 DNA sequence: TGTGCCAGCAGCTCAGGACTAGCGGGGTCTAATGAGCAGTTCTTC. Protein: CASSSGLAGSNEQFF.

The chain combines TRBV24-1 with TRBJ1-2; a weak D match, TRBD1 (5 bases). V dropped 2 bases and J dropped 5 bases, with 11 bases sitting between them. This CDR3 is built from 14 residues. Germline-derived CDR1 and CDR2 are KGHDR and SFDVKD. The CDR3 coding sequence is TGTGCCACCAGTGATTCCGACAGACTTTATGGCTACACCTTC. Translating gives CATSDSDRLYGYTF.

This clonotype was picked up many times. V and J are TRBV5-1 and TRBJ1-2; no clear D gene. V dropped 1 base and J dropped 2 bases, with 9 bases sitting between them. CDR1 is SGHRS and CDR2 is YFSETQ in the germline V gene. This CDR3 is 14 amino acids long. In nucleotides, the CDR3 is TGCGCCAGCAGCTTGCAAGGGATCAACTATGGCTACACCTTC. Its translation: CASSLQGINYGYTF.

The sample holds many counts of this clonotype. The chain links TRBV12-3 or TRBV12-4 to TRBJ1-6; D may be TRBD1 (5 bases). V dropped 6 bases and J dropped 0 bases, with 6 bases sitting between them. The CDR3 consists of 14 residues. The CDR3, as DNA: TGTGCCAGCAGGGGGGGCTCCTATAATTCACCCCTCCACTTT. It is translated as CASRGGSYNSPLHF.

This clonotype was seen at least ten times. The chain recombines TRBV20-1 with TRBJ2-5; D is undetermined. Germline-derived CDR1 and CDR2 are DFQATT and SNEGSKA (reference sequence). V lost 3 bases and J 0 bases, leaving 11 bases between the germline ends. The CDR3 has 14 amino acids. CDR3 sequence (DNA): TGCAGTGCTAGCGCGGATTGGTACCAAGAGACCCAGTACTTC. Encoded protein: CSASADWYQETQYF.

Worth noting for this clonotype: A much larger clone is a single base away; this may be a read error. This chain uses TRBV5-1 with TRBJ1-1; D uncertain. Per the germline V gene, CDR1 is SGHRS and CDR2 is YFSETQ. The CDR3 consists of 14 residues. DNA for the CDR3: TGCGTCAGCAGCTTGGCCGGGCTGAACACTGAAGCTTTCTTT. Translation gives CVSSLAGLNTEAFF.

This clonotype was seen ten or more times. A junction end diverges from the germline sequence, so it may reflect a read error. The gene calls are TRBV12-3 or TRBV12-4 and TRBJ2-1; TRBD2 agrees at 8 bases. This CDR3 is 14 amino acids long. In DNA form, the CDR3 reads TGTGCCAGCAGATTAGCGGGGCGCTTCAATGAGCAGTTCTTC. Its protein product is CASRLAGRFNEQFF.

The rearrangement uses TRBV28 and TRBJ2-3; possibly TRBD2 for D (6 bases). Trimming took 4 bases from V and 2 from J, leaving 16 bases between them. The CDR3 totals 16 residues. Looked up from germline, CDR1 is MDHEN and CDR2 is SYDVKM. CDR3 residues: CASSSGARGTTDTQYF. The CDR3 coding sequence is TGTGCCAGCAGTTCCGGGGCCCGGGGGACCACAGATACGCAGTATTTT.